This T cell receptor beta chain comes out of a study of neurological immune-mediated disorders. At least ten counts were recorded for this clonotype. TCRdb reprocessed the 5' RACE reads via MiXCR and lists one record per CDR3 protein. The table records about 74,000 distinct CDR3 sequences, roughly 5.6% of them present only once. V lost 1 base to trimming and J lost 0 bases; unmatched junction nucleotides: 12. Germline V lookup: CDR1 SGHRS, CDR2 YFSETQ. The CDR3 has 18 amino acids. The V gene is TRBV5-1, the J gene TRBJ2-7; 8 bases match TRBD1. The sample comprised PBMCs. The receptor's source is a man aged 18 to 29 with multiple sclerosis. CDR3 sequence reads: CASSLTGPRDRSSYEQYF. CDR3 coding DNA: TGCGCCAGCAGCTTGACGGGTCCCCGGGACAGGAGCTCCTACGAGCAGTACTTC.